These T cell receptor beta chains were read from a single sample in a study of blood T cell repertoires in COVID-19. Repertoires were generated with immunoSEQ multiplex PCR, while TCRdb's copy carries only in-frame clones and drops some. The table shows 150,000 or so clones, with about 79% occurring only once. Sequenced input: peripheral blood. These receptors all stem from an elderly woman with active or convalescent COVID-19. Each CDR3 is given with its conserved first and last residue. Each record gives: D gene, clone size, V gene, J gene, CDR3 length, CDR3 DNA, CDR3 protein. The D gene is left open where the match is weak. The size entry is marked missing in some rows and otherwise reads once, few, many or a size class.

-	-	TRBV5-4	TRBJ2-3	16	TGTGCCAGCAGCTCCCTGAGGGCCTCGGCCGCAGATACGCAGTATTTT	CASSSLRASAADTQYF
TRBD2	-	TRBV2	TRBJ2-1	16	TGTGCCAGCCGGCCCGGGACTAGCGGGGAATACAATGAGCAGTTCTTC	CASRPGTSGEYNEQFF
TRBD1	few	TRBV27	TRBJ2-7	14	TGTGCCAGCAGCCACGGGACAGGGGGAGGCGAGCAGTACTTC	CASSHGTGGGEQYF
TRBD1	-	TRBV5-1	TRBJ1-6	14	TGCGCCAGCAGCTCGGGGGACAGGGATTCACCCCTCCACTTT	CASSSGDRDSPLHF
TRBD1	-	TRBV19	TRBJ1-1	14	TGTGCCAGTAGGACACAGGGGGTTTCAACTGAAGCTTTCTTT	CASRTQGVSTEAFF
-	few	TRBV24-1	TRBJ2-1	12	TGTGCCACCGGGGGGGCAGGCGATGAGCAGTTCTTC	CATGGAGDEQFF
-	-	TRBV28	TRBJ1-3	16	TGTGCCAGCAGTTTGTATCAGGGGACGGGTGGAAACACCATATATTTT	CASSLYQGTGGNTIYF
-	-	TRBV2	TRBJ2-1	13	TGTGCCAGCAACAGAGCAGGTCCCAATGAGCAGTTCTTC	CASNRAGPNEQFF
TRBD1	-	TRBV6-6	TRBJ2-5	13	TGTGCCAGTACCGAGACAGGGTGGGAGACCCAGTACTTC	CASTETGWETQYF
-	few	TRBV8-2	TRBJ1-1	15	TGTGGCAGCACATCCGCAGTCCCAAGGGAGAGGGAAGCTTTCTTT	CGSTSAVPREREAFF
-	-	TRBV7-7	TRBJ2-1	15	TGTGCTAGCAGTCGACAGCTAGGGAACTACAATGAGCAGTTCTTC	CASSRQLGNYNEQFF
TRBD2	-	TRBV4-1	TRBJ2-2	16	TGCGCCAGCAGCCAAGTGCGGGGGGCGAACACCGGGGAGCTGTTTTTT	CASSQVRGANTGELFF
-	-	TRBV5-4	TRBJ1-1	15	TGTGCCAGCAGCGCTGATAGGGGGATGAACACTGAAGCTTTCTTT	CASSADRGMNTEAFF
TRBD1	-	TRBV6-2/TRBV6-3	TRBJ1-1	16	TGTGCCAGCAGCCCTTGGGGGACAGGGAGGAACACTGAAGCTTTCTTT	CASSPWGTGRNTEAFF
-	-	TRBV2	TRBJ2-7	13	TGTGCCAGCAGTGAAGTCCGGGGTAATGAGCAGTACTTC	CASSEVRGNEQYF
-	once	TRBV10-2	TRBJ1-2	13	TGCGCCAGCGTACAGGGTGCGAACTATGGCTACACCTTC	CASVQGANYGYTF
TRBD1	-	TRBV2	TRBJ1-6	15	TGTGCCAGCAGTGATATGGGACAGGGAATTTCACCCCTCCACTTT	CASSDMGQGISPLHF
-	-	TRBV14	TRBJ2-2	17	TGTGCCAGCAGCCAAGATCTACTAGCCCCAATGACCGGGGAGCTGTTTTTT	CASSQDLLAPMTGELFF
-	-	TRBV2	TRBJ2-2	15	TGTGCCAGCAGCCTCCGCCGCGGGGTCGGCGGGGAGCTGTTTTTT	CASSLRRGVGGELFF
TRBD2	-	TRBV4-2	TRBJ2-5	17	TGTGCCAGCAGCCAAGACGGACAAAGCGGGGGGGCCGAGACCCAGTACTTC	CASSQDGQSGGAETQYF
-	-	TRBV3-1/TRBV3-2	TRBJ2-3	16	TGTGCCAGCAGCCAAGATCCATGGACAGGCACAGATACGCAGTATTTT	CASSQDPWTGTDTQYF
TRBD2	-	TRBV10-3	TRBJ2-3	16	TGTGCCATCAGTGATCCAGCGGGGGGACTCACAGATACGCAGTATTTT	CAISDPAGGLTDTQYF
-	-	TRBV30	TRBJ2-7	14	TGTGCCTGGGTTAGGTCCGGGGGCTCCTACGAGCAGTACTTC	CAWVRSGGSYEQYF
TRBD2	-	TRBV7-2	TRBJ2-1	16	TGTGCCAGCAGCTTAGGAGCGGGGAGCTCCTACAATGAGCAGTTCTTC	CASSLGAGSSYNEQFF
TRBD2	-	TRBV11-2	TRBJ2-1	16	TGTGCCAGCAGCCCCGGGATAGCGGGGGTCTACAATGAGCAGTTCTTC	CASSPGIAGVYNEQFF
-	-	TRBV28	TRBJ1-4	14	TGTGCCAGCAGTTTACTTATAGGGGGAGAAAAACTGTTTTTT	CASSLLIGGEKLFF
TRBD1	-	TRBV27	TRBJ2-5	16	TGTGCCAGCAGTTTACGGTCCGGGACAGGGAGCAGTAATCAGTACTTC	CASSLRSGTGSSNQYF
TRBD1	-	TRBV5-1	TRBJ1-5	15	TGCGCCAGCAGCCTGGGACAGGGTGCAAATCAGCCCCAGCATTTT	CASSLGQGANQPQHF
-	medium-sized	TRBV6-2/TRBV6-3	TRBJ2-7	14	TGTGCCAGCAGTTACTCGTGGACTGATGACGAGCAGTACTTC	CASSYSWTDDEQYF
TRBD1	few	TRBV18	TRBJ2-7	15	TGTGCCAGCTCTCATAGGACGGGACAGACTTACGAGCAGTACTTC	CASSHRTGQTYEQYF
-	-	TRBV7-2	TRBJ1-1	13	TGTGCCAGCACCCTGACACGGAACACTGAAGCTTTCTTT	CASTLTRNTEAFF
-	-	TRBV6-5	TRBJ1-2	12	TGTGCCAGCAGTAGGGGTGAATATGGCTACACCTTC	CASSRGEYGYTF
-	-	TRBV18	TRBJ1-1	16	TGTGCCAGCTCACCGACTGAGACAGGAAAGAACACTGAAGCTTTCTTT	CASSPTETGKNTEAFF
-	-	TRBV6-5	TRBJ1-2	14	TGTGCCAGCAGTCAGGCCGGGAGACGCTATGGCTACACCTTC	CASSQAGRRYGYTF
-	-	TRBV6-7	TRBJ2-2	16	TGTGCCAGCAGTTACGGCGGACAGCCGAACACCGGGGAGCTGTTTTTT	CASSYGGQPNTGELFF
TRBD1	-	TRBV11-2	TRBJ2-7	15	TGTGCCAGCAGCACCCGGACAGGGGGGCCGGGAGAGCAGTACTTC	CASSTRTGGPGEQYF
-	-	TRBV4-3	TRBJ2-3	16	TGCGCCAGCAGCCAAGCCTTGAACGGGGGGCAGGTTACGCAGTATTTT	CASSQALNGGQVTQYF
-	-	TRBV6-2/TRBV6-3	TRBJ1-1	14	TGTGCCAGCAGTTCCCAATCCTCCGGGACACCGGCTTTCTTT	CASSSQSSGTPAFF
TRBD1	-	TRBV6-5	TRBJ1-5	15	TGTGCCAGCACATGGGGTCAGGGGGCAAGTCAGCCCCAGCATTTT	CASTWGQGASQPQHF